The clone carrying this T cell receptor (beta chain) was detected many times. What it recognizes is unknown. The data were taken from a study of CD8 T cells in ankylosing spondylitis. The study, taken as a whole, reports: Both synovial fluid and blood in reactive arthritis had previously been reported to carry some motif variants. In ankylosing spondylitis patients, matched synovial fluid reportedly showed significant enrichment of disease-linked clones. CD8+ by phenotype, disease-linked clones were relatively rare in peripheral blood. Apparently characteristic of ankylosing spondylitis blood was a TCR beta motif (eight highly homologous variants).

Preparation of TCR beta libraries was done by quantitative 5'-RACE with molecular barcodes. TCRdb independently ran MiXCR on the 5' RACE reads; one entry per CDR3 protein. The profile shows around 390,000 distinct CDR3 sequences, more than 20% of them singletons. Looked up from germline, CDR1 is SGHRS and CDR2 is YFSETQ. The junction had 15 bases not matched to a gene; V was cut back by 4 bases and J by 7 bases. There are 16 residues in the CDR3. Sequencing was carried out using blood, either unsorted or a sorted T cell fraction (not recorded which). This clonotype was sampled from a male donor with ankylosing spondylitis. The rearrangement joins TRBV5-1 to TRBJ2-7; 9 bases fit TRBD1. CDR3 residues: CASSPTQRDREGEQYF. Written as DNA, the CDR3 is TGCGCCAGCAGCCCTACTCAGAGGGACAGGGAGGGGGAGCAGTACTTC.